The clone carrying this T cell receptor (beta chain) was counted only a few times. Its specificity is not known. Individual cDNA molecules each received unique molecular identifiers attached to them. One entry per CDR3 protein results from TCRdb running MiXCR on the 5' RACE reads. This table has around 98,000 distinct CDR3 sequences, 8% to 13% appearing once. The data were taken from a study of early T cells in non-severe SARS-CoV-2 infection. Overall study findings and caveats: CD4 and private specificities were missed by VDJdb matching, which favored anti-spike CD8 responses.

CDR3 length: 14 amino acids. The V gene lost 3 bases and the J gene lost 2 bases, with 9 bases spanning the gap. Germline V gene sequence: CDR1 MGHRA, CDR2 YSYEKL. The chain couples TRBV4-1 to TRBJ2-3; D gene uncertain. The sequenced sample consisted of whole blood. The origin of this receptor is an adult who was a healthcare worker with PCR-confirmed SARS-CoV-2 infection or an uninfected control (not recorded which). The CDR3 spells CASSQDLSTDTQYF. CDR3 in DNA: TGCGCCAGCAGCCAGGATCTGTCCACAGATACGCAGTATTTT.